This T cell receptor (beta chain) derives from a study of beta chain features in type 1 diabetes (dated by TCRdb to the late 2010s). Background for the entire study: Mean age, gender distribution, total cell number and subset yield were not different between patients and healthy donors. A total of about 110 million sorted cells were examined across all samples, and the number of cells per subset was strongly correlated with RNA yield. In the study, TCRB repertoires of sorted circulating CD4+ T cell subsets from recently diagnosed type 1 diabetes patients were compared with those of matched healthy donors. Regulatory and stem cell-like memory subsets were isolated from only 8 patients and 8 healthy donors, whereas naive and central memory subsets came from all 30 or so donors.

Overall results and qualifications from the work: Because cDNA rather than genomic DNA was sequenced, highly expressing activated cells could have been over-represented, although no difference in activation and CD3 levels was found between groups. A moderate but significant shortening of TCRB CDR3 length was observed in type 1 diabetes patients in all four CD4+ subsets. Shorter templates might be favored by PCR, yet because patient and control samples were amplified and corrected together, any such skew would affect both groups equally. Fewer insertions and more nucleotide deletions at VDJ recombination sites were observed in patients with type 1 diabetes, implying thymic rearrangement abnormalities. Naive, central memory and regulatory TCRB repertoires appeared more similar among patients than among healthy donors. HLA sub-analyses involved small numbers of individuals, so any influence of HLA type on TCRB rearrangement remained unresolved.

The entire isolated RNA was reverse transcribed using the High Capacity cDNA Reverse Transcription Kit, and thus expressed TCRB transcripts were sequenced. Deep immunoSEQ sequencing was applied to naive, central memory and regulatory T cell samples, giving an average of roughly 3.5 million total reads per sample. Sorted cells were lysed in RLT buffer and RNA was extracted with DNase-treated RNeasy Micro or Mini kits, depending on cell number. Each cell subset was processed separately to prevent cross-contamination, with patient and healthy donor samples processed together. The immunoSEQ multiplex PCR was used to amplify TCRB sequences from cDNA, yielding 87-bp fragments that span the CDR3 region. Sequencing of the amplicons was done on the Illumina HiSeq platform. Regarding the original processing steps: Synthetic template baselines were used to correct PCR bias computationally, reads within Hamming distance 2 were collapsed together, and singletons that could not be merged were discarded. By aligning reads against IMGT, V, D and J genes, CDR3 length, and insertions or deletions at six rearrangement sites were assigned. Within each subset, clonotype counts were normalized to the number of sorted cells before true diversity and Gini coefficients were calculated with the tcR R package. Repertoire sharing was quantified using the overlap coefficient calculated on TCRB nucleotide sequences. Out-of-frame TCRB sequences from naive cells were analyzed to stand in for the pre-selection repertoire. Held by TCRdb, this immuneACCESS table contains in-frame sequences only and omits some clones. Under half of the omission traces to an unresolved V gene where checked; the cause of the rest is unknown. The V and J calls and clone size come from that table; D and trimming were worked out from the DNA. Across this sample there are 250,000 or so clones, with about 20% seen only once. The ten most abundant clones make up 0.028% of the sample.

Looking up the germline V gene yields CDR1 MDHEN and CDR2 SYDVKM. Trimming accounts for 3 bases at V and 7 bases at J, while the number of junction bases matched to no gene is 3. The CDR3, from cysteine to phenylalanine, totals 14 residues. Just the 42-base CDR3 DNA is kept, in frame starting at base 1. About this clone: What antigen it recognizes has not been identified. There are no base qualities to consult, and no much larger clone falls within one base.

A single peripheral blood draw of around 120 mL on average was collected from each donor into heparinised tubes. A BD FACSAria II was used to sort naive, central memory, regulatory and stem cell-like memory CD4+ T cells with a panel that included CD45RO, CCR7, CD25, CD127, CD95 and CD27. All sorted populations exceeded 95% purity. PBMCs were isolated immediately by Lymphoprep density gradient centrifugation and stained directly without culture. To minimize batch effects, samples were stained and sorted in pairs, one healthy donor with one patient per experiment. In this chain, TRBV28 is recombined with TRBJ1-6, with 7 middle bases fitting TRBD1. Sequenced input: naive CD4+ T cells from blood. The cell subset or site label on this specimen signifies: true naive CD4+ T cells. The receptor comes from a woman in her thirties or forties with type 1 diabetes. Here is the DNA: TGTGCCAGCAGTTTGGGACAGTCCAATTCACCCCTCCACTTT. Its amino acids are CASSLGQSNSPLHF.